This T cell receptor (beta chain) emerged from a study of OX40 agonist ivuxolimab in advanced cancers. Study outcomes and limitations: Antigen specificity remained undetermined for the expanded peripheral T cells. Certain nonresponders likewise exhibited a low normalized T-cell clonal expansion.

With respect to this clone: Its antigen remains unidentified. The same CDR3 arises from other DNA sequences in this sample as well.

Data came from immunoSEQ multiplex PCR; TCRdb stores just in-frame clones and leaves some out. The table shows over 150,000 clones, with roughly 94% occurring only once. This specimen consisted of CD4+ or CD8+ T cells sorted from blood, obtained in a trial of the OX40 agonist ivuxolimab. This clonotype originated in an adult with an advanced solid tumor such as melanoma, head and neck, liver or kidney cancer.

The DNA for the CDR3 is TGCAGCGTTGGCGAAAAGAGCTCCTACGAGCAGTACTTC. Protein sequence: CSVGEKSSYEQYF. The rearrangement joins TRBV29-1 to TRBJ2-7; D call uncertain. V lost 4 bases and J lost 0, with 10 bases in between. The CDR3 runs to 13 residues. CDR1 is SQVTM, CDR2 ANQGSEA, per germline.